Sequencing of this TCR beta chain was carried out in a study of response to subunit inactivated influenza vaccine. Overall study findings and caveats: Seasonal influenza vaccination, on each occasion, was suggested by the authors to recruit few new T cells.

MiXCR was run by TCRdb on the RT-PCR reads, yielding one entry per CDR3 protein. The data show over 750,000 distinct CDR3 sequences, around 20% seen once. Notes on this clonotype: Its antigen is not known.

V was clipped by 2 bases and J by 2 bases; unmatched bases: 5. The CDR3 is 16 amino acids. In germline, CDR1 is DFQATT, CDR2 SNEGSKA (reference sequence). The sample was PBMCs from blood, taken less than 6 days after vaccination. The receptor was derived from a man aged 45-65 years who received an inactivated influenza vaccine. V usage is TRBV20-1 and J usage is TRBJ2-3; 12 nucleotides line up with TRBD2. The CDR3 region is CSARLAGGQNTDTQYF. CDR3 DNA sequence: TGCAGTGCTAGACTAGCGGGAGGGCAAAACACAGATACGCAGTATTTT.